This T cell receptor beta chain was recorded in a study of cytomegalovirus exposure and HLA in healthy donors. Study-wide findings and caveats: A prior analysis recorded that most TCR beta V segments were productive about 90% or about 30% of the time. Analysis performed later found more than 15,000 TCR beta sequences associated with HLA alleles at 0.05 false discovery rate.

60 Vbeta and 13 Jbeta primers were used in PCR. In the authors' workflow: Among the unique TCR beta chains that a later analysis counted, around 72 million in all, 10 million to 14 million were shared. Assay used: immunoSEQ multiplex PCR; TCRdb lists only in-frame clones, some missing. V and J calls and clone size are copied from that table; D and trimming were computed from the DNA. This table holds around 51,000 clones. Comments on this clone: Its antigen is as yet unknown.

In germline, CDR1 is SGDLS, CDR2 YYNGEE. Deletions cut 1 base from V and 0 bases from J, with 10 bases between. The CDR3 runs to 15 residues. The chain carries TRBV9 and TRBJ1-2, with D possibly being TRBD1 (6 bases). This receptor was taken from a man aged 35-49 years in good health and CMV-seropositive. The sample taken for sequencing was PBMCs. For the CDR3, the DNA is TGTGCCAGCAGCGTACAGGGGTCGGCTAACTATGGCTACACCTTC. This translates into CASSVQGSANYGYTF.